These 15 T cell receptor beta chains were sequenced from one sample in a study of human T cells and chemical hapten exposure. Using its own MiXCR run on the RACE reads, TCRdb lists one record per CDR3 protein. The table lists 95,000 or so distinct CDR3 sequences, over 10% of them singletons, with 2.5% to 4% in the top ten. The sample's time point: patch test 2, 6 weeks after DPC sensitization. Described treatment: therapeutic diphenylcyclopropenone sensitization with weekly scalp DPC. The material was whole blood, obtained in connection with sensitization to the hapten diphenylcyclopropenone (DPC). The receptor set was obtained from a woman in her thirties or forties with alopecia areata. Some clones in this sample may be carry-over from other donors' samples.

The rearrangement uses TRBV18 and TRBJ2-3; 10 bases fit TRBD2. Trimming removed 5 bases from V and 6 bases from J; junction bases left unmatched: 8. Germline loops: CDR1 KGHSH, CDR2 LQKENI. CDR3 length: 15 amino acids. CDR3 sequence reads: CASSKLAGDVDTQYF. The CDR3 DNA reads TGTGCCAGCTCAAAGCTAGCGGGGGACGTGGATACGCAGTATTTT.

This clonotype was seen a handful of times. V is TRBV29-1 and J is TRBJ1-5; no reliable D call. This CDR3 has 11 amino acids. V lost 4 bases, J lost 4 bases, and 5 bases lay in between. Per germline, CDR1 SQVTM and CDR2 ANQGSEA. The CDR3 spells CSVGQNQPQHF. CDR3 coding DNA: TGCAGCGTTGGCCAGAATCAGCCCCAGCATTTT.

The chain recombines TRBV20-1 with TRBJ2-4; either TRBD1 or TRBD2 may fit D (5 bases each). Germline lookup yields CDR1 DFQATT and CDR2 SNEGSKA (reference sequence). The CDR3 is 13 residues long. V was trimmed by 1 base and J by 5 bases, leaving 9 bases between them. CDR3 in amino acids: CSARGGRENIQYF. Written as DNA, the CDR3 is TGCAGTGCTAGAGGGGGACGGGAAAACATTCAGTACTTC.

The CDR3 is CASSAWTSGSDTQYF. In DNA form, the CDR3 reads TGTGCCAGCAGCGCCTGGACTAGCGGCTCAGATACGCAGTATTTT. The chain carries TRBV5-4 and TRBJ2-3; the match to TRBD2 covers 10 bases. This CDR3 has 15 amino acids. In germline, CDR1 is SGHNT, CDR2 YYREEE (reference sequence). V dropped 4 bases and J dropped 4; count of bases not matched to a gene: 6.

CDR3 region: CASSLRPINTEAFF. Here the CDR3 DNA reads TGTGCCAGCAGCTTGAGACCGATCAACACTGAAGCTTTCTTT. V usage is TRBV5-4 and J usage is TRBJ1-1, with D uncertain. Germline CDR1 and CDR2: SGHNT and YYREEE (reference sequence). V was pared by 1 base and J by 2 bases, with 9 bases between. The CDR3 sequence is 14 residues long. Complete variable domain (other parts from reference TRBV5-4 and TRBJ1-1): ETGVTQSPTHLIKTRGQQVTLRCSSQSGHNTVSWYQQALGQGPQFIFQYYREEENGRGNFPPRFSGLQFPNYSSELNVNALELDDSALYLCASSLRPINTEAFFGQGTRLTVV.

Only a few counts were recorded for this clonotype. The genes are TRBV11-3 and TRBJ2-5, with 7 bases lining up with TRBD1. The CDR3 has 12 residues. Germline CDR1 SGHNT, CDR2 YENEEA. J gave up 7 bases and V 6 bases, and 5 bases lay outside the gene matches. As DNA, the CDR3 is TGTGCCAGCAGTCCTCCAGGGGGGACCCAGTACTTC. Its protein is CASSPPGGTQYF.

This chain joins TRBV28 and TRBJ2-1; tentatively, D is TRBD2 (7 bases). V lost 6 bases, J lost 7 bases, and 19 bases lay in between. The germline CDR1 and CDR2 sequences are MDHEN and SYDVKM. This CDR3 contains 15 residues. Here the CDR3 DNA reads TGTGCCAGCAGCCACGGTAGGGGGGGGTCGAATGAGCAGTTCTTC. This encodes CASSHGRGGSNEQFF. The full variable domain, with the rest looked up from reference TRBV28 and TRBJ2-1, is DVKVTQSSRYLVKRTGEKVFLECVQDMDHENMFWYRQDPGLGLRLIYFSYDVKMKEKGDIPEGYSVSREKKERFSLILESASTNQTSMYLCASSHGRGGSNEQFFGPGTRLTVL.

This clonotype was found a few times. This sequence joins TRBV7-3 and TRBJ1-1; no definite D call. V lost 3 bases, J lost 2 bases, and 7 bases lay in between. From germline, CDR1 is SGHTA and CDR2 FQGTGA. The CDR3 sequence is 13 residues long. The CDR3 DNA is TGTGCCAGCAGCTTGAAGGTTAACACTGAAGCTTTCTTT. Encoded protein: CASSLKVNTEAFF.

Many counts were recorded for this clonotype. The chain is built from TRBV27 and TRBJ2-1, with TRBD2 identical over 11 bases. Losses at the gene ends were 5 bases for V and 2 bases for J; bases not matched to a gene: 5. Germline V gene lookup returns CDR1 MNHEY and CDR2 SMNVEV (reference sequence). This CDR3 spans 16 amino acids. The CDR3 region has the DNA TGTGCCAGCAGTACTCTTAGCGGGGGGGCCTACAATGAGCAGTTCTTC. Its protein is CASSTLSGGAYNEQFF.

The gene calls are TRBV6-5 and TRBJ1-5, with TRBD1 as a possible D gene (5 bases). Germline CDR1 is MNHEY and CDR2 is SVGAGI. V was clipped by 4 bases and J by 3 bases, with 10 bases between them. This CDR3 region has 14 residues. CDR3 loop: CASSSHGANQPQHF. As DNA, the CDR3 is TGTGCCAGCAGTTCGCACGGGGCCAATCAGCCCCAGCATTTT.

The chain joins TRBV11-3 to TRBJ2-5, with D possibly being TRBD2 (5 bases). The CDR3 contains 16 residues. The V and J ends lost 2 bases and 1 base respectively, with 14 bases between them. Germline V gene lookup returns CDR1 SGHNT and CDR2 YENEEA. The CDR3 DNA sequence: TGTGCCAGCAGCTTATCCACACCGGGATTCCAAGAGACCCAGTACTTC. It translates to CASSLSTPGFQETQYF.

As to this clonotype: A much more abundant neighbour one base away suggests this may be a read error. V usage is TRBV6-4 and J usage is TRBJ2-1; 10 bases match TRBD2. V shed 4 bases and J 7 bases; nucleotides not matched to a gene: 7. From germline, CDR1 is MRHNA and CDR2 SNTAGT. This CDR3 contains 15 residues. The CDR3 DNA reads as TGTGCCAGCAGTGTCGGAGCGGGAGGGCCGAATGAGCAGTTCTTC. Translating gives CASSVGAGGPNEQFF.

This clonotype has a handful of counts. This chain uses TRBV7-2 with TRBJ2-1, with D tentatively TRBD1 or TRBD2 (5 bases each). Per the germline V gene, CDR1 is SGHTA and CDR2 is FQGNSA. The CDR3 runs to 13 residues. V was clipped by 1 base and J by 6 bases, with 7 bases between them. CDR3 sequence: CASSLGGVNEQFF. Here the CDR3 DNA reads TGTGCCAGCAGCTTAGGAGGGGTCAATGAGCAGTTCTTC.

This clonotype was detected many times. The chain uses TRBV20-1 and TRBJ2-3; 9 bases fit TRBD2. The trim removed 8 bases at V and 4 bases at J, leaving 4 bases unmatched. Germline V gene lookup returns CDR1 DFQATT and CDR2 SNEGSKA (reference sequence). This CDR3 has 12 residues. The CDR3 is CSSSGGADTQYF. CDR3 nucleotides: TGCAGTAGTAGCGGGGGCGCAGATACGCAGTATTTT.

In its sample, this clonotype was seen once. The chain recombines TRBV28 with TRBJ2-7; D ambiguous. This CDR3 has 14 amino acids. CDR1 is MDHEN, CDR2 SYDVKM, per germline. Trimming stripped 6 bases from V and 2 bases from J, with 14 bases between. CDR3 DNA: TGTGCCAGCAGGGTGGGCGGACCGACCTACGAGCAGTACTTC. Translation gives CASRVGGPTYEQYF.